These 31 T cell receptor beta chains were sequenced from one sample in a study of tumor-infiltrating lymphocytes in localized non-small cell lung cancer. Profiling relied on immunoSEQ multiplex PCR, and the TCRdb table lists in-frame clones only, not all of them. In the table there are 20,000 to 25,000 clones, roughly three fifths of which are singletons. Material: lung tumor tissue. The receptors here all came from a human donor with non-small cell lung cancer.

This rearrangement joins TRBV5-1 to TRBJ2-2; 7 bases align to TRBD2. The V and J ends lost 3 bases and 4 bases, in that order; junction bases with no gene match: 12. CDR1 is SGHRS and CDR2 is YFSETQ in the germline V gene. The CDR3 totals 17 residues. CDR3: CASSSSLGGGVTGELFF. The CDR3 nucleotides read TGCGCCAGCAGCTCGTCCCTCGGGGGAGGGGTCACCGGGGAGCTGTTTTTT.

With respect to this clone: A read error may produce the germline difference seen at one junction end. J is TRBJ2-3 and V is TRBV27; tentatively, D is TRBD1 (6 bases). The CDR3 sequence is 12 residues long. Germline assignment: CDR1 MNHEY and CDR2 SMNVEV (reference sequence). The CDR3 DNA is TGTGCCAGCAGTCTATCCCAGGGGACGCAGTATTTT. Its protein is CASSLSQGTQYF.

This clone has just a few counts. The chain carries TRBV27 and TRBJ1-2; 8 bases are shared with TRBD1. There are 15 residues in the CDR3. CDR1 is MNHEY and CDR2 is SMNVEV in the germline V gene (reference sequence). Unmatched junction bases numbered 9, after V lost 4 bases and J lost 5 bases. The CDR3 region is CASSSPGQGAYGYTF. DNA of the CDR3: TGTGCCAGCAGTTCCCCGGGGCAGGGGGCTTATGGCTACACCTTC.

The chain carries TRBV5-1 and TRBJ1-1; 7 bases align to TRBD1. Trimming at V came to 3 bases and at J to 0 bases, leaving 5 bases not matched to a gene. The CDR3 sequence is 15 residues long. The V gene's germline CDR1 is SGHRS and CDR2 YFSETQ. CDR3 sequence: CASSSYRGLNTEAFF. The CDR3 DNA reads TGCGCCAGCAGCTCATACAGGGGTCTGAACACTGAAGCTTTCTTT.

This clone was counted a few times. J is TRBJ1-5 and V is TRBV18; weak D call: TRBD1 (6 bases). The ends were cut back, 1 base at V and 7 bases at J, with 11 bases in the middle. The CDR3 is 14 amino acids. CDR1 and CDR2 (germline): KGHSH, LQKENI. The CDR3 nucleotides read TGTGCCAGCTCACCACAGGACAGAGGACAGCCCCAGCATTTT. It specifies CASSPQDRGQPQHF.

The chain recombines TRBV28 with TRBJ1-5; D is unclear. Germline CDR1 reads MDHEN; CDR2 reads SYDVKM. The CDR3 contains 12 residues. The V and J ends lost 5 bases and 2 bases respectively, with 4 bases between them. The chain's CDR3 is CASSVGNQPQHF. The CDR3 DNA reads TGTGCCAGCAGTGTGGGCAATCAGCCCCAGCATTTT.

The chain carries TRBV7-3 and TRBJ2-1; D is ambiguous. The CDR3 length is 15 residues. V was shortened by 2 bases and J by 8 bases, with 16 bases between the two germline ends. Germline CDR1 is SGHTA and CDR2 is FQGTGA. The CDR3, as DNA: TGTGCCAGCAGCTTAGGGATCACAAGATCGGATGAGCAGTTCTTC. Translating it yields CASSLGITRSDEQFF.

V gene TRBV2 combines with J gene TRBJ1-4; no definite D call. V was shortened by 8 bases and J by 5 bases, with 12 bases between the two germline ends. Germline CDR1 and CDR2: SNHLY and FYNNEI. The CDR3 length is 13 residues. The DNA of the CDR3 is TGTGCCAGCCTACGGGGAATAAATGAAAAACTGTTTTTT. Its protein is CASLRGINEKLFF.

The chain employs TRBV11-1 and TRBJ2-5; TRBD2 aligns across 11 bases. CDR3 length: 15 residues. Losses at the gene ends were 4 bases for V and 4 bases for J; bases not matched to a gene: 5. CDR1 is SGHAT and CDR2 is FQDESV in the germline V gene (reference sequence). The CDR3, as DNA: TGTGCCAGCAGCTCCCTAGCGGGAGGTAGAGAGACCCAGTACTTC. It codes for CASSSLAGGRETQYF.

The gene calls are TRBV10-3 and TRBJ2-7, with D tentatively TRBD2 (6 bases). Trimming took 2 bases from V and 0 from J, leaving 17 bases between them. The CDR3 is 17 amino acids. In germline, CDR1 is ENHRY, CDR2 SYGVKD. As DNA, the CDR3 is TGTGCCATCAGTGAGGGAGGGACGGCTCTTAGCTCCTACGAGCAGTACTTC. The encoded protein is CAISEGGTALSSYEQYF.

CDR3 protein: CASSEFEDRYTPYEQYF. The CDR3 DNA reads as TGTGCCAGCAGTGAATTCGAGGACAGGTATACCCCCTACGAGCAGTACTTC. The chain joins TRBV6-1 to TRBJ2-7; 7 bases agree with TRBD1. V lost 2 bases to trimming and J lost 2 bases; unmatched junction nucleotides: 12. Germline V gene data show CDR1 as MNHNS and CDR2 as SASEGT. The CDR3 is made up of 17 amino acids.

This chain links TRBV5-1 with TRBJ1-2, with a weak D call TRBD1 (5 bases). Looked up from germline, CDR1 is SGHRS and CDR2 is YFSETQ. V lost 7 bases, J lost 4 bases, and 11 bases lay in between. There are 12 residues in the CDR3. The CDR3 loop is CASAQDFYGYTF. DNA of the CDR3: TGCGCCAGCGCACAGGACTTCTATGGCTACACCTTC.

The chain carries TRBV6-5 and TRBJ2-1; 9 bases line up with TRBD1. This CDR3 is 14 amino acids long. The V gene's germline CDR1 is MNHEY and CDR2 SVGAGI. V dropped 6 bases and J dropped 4; count of bases not matched to a gene: 4. DNA for the CDR3: TGTGCCAGCAGGGACAGGGGCAGGTACAATGAGCAGTTCTTC. This codes for CASRDRGRYNEQFF.

This rearrangement joins TRBV28 to TRBJ2-5, with 8 bases that match TRBD1. The junction had 7 bases not matched to a gene; V was cut back by 5 bases and J by 2 bases. This CDR3 is built from 15 residues. CDR1 is MDHEN and CDR2 is SYDVKM in the germline V gene. The CDR3: CASSALRDRQETQYF. DNA of the CDR3: TGTGCCAGCAGTGCGTTAAGGGACAGGCAAGAGACCCAGTACTTC.

This clone was recorded a few times. The chain couples TRBV10-1 to TRBJ1-1; TRBD1 is a possible D gene (6 bases). CDR3 length: 13 residues. Germline assignment: CDR1 WNHNN and CDR2 SYGVQD (reference sequence). V was pared by 6 bases and J by 8 bases, with 16 bases between. The CDR3 region is CASRRTAETEAFF. The CDR3 DNA follows: TGCGCCAGCAGGAGGACAGCAGAAACCGAAGCTTTCTTT.

The CDR3, as DNA: TGCAGCGTTGAAGAGAACCTTGGAAACACCATATATTTT. It specifies CSVEENLGNTIYF. This rearrangement joins TRBV29-1 to TRBJ1-3; no firm D call. This CDR3 has 13 residues. Germline V gene data show CDR1 as SQVTM and CDR2 as ANQGSEA. V was shortened by 0 bases and J by 3 bases, with 6 bases between the two germline ends.

CDR3 sequence (DNA): TGCGCCAGCAGCCAAGATTGGGGGCTAGCGGGCTTCAATGAGCAGTTCTTC. This sequence encodes CASSQDWGLAGFNEQFF. V and J are TRBV4-1 and TRBJ2-1; 8 nucleotides align to TRBD2. The trim removed 0 bases at V and 6 bases at J, leaving 10 bases unmatched. There are 17 residues in the CDR3. Germline lookup yields CDR1 MGHRA and CDR2 YSYEKL.

The rearrangement links TRBV5-1 to TRBJ2-1; D is ambiguous. CDR3 length: 14 residues. Germline V gene data show CDR1 as SGHRS and CDR2 as YFSETQ. With 4 bases removed from V and 5 bases from J, the gap between germline ends came to 13 bases. The CDR3 here is CASSRLGPNNEQFF. CDR3 bases: TGCGCCAGCAGCCGGCTTGGACCTAACAATGAGCAGTTCTTC.

The J gene is TRBJ2-7, the V gene TRBV6-1, with no clear D. V was trimmed by 5 bases and J by 2 bases, leaving 7 bases between them. The CDR3 spans 12 residues. The germline CDR1 and CDR2 sequences are MNHNS and SASEGT. DNA for the CDR3: TGTGCCAGCAGTTTGAAAGCCTACGAGCAGTACTTC. Translating it yields CASSLKAYEQYF.

The chain carries TRBV5-6 and TRBJ1-1; 9 bases match TRBD1. CDR1 and CDR2 from the germline V gene are SGHDT and YYEEEE. V was clipped by 4 bases and J by 3 bases; unmatched bases: 7. The CDR3 consists of 15 residues. For the CDR3, the DNA is TGTGCCAGCAGCCACAAGGGACAGGGAGACACTGAAGCTTTCTTT. It encodes CASSHKGQGDTEAFF. Using reference TRBV5-6 and TRBJ1-1 for the parts outside the CDR3, the full variable domain is DAGVTQSPTHLIKTRGQQVTLRCSPKSGHDTVSWYQQALGQGPQFIFQYYEEEERQRGNFPDRFSGHQFPNYSSELNVNALLLGDSALYLCASSHKGQGDTEAFFGQGTRLTVV.

In its sample, this clone was seen a few times. This rearrangement joins TRBV10-2 to TRBJ2-7; D possibly corresponds to TRBD2 (6 bases). CDR3 length: 12 residues. V dropped 0 bases and J dropped 12 bases, with 12 bases sitting between them. Per germline, CDR1 WSHSY and CDR2 SAAADI. The DNA of the CDR3 is TGCGCCAGCAGTGAGTCGCGGTGGGGGGTGTACTTC. Translating it yields CASSESRWGVYF.

V is TRBV27 and J is TRBJ1-5; a weak D match, TRBD1 (5 bases). The CDR3 consists of 13 residues. Germline loops: CDR1 MNHEY, CDR2 SMNVEV (reference sequence). The V end lost 8 bases, the J end lost 4 bases, and 12 bases lay between the germline ends. This CDR3 is CASGRDRNQPQHF. Here the CDR3 DNA reads TGTGCCAGCGGCCGAGACAGAAATCAGCCCCAGCATTTT.

The chain employs TRBV6-5 and TRBJ2-1, with 10 positions matching TRBD2. V gave up 4 bases and J gave up 5 bases; unmatched junction bases: 5. Germline loops: CDR1 MNHEY, CDR2 SVGAGI. This CDR3 comprises 15 residues. As DNA, the CDR3 is TGTGCCAGCAGTTCTACTAGCGGGAAACACAATGAGCAGTTCTTC. Protein sequence: CASSSTSGKHNEQFF.

There are a few counts of this clone. V gene TRBV29-1 combines with J gene TRBJ1-1; D is perhaps TRBD1 (5 bases). V lost 3 bases, J lost 5 bases, and 10 bases lay in between. The germline CDR1 and CDR2 sequences are SQVTM and ANQGSEA. This CDR3 region has 12 residues. CDR3 bases: TGCAGCGTTGAGCCAGGGAGGACTGAAGCTTTCTTT. Translation: CSVEPGRTEAFF.

The chain links TRBV7-9 to TRBJ2-5, with 7 bases matching TRBD1. The trim removed 5 bases at V and 5 bases at J, leaving 8 bases unmatched. The CDR3 consists of 14 residues. The V gene's germline CDR1 is SEHNR and CDR2 FQNEAQ (reference sequence). Here the CDR3 reads CASSPKTGLETQYF. The CDR3 nucleotides read TGTGCCAGCAGCCCCAAGACAGGGTTGGAGACCCAGTACTTC.

The V and J genes are TRBV6-6 and TRBJ2-7, with 9 bases identical to TRBD1. Germline-derived CDR1 and CDR2 are MNHNY and SVGAGI (reference sequence). V was clipped by 9 bases and J by 5 bases; unmatched bases: 5. The CDR3 covers 12 residues. The CDR3: CASGQGRDEQYF. In DNA form, the CDR3 reads TGTGCCAGTGGACAGGGGAGAGACGAGCAGTACTTC.

The genes are TRBV30 and TRBJ1-2; possibly TRBD1 for D (5 bases). The CDR3 has 13 amino acids. V was shortened by 1 base and J by 0 bases, with 6 bases between the two germline ends. Germline CDR1 reads GTSNPN; CDR2 reads SVGIG (reference sequence). This CDR3 reads CAWSGQPNYGYTF. CDR3 nucleotides: TGTGCCTGGAGTGGACAGCCTAACTATGGCTACACCTTC.

The CDR3 DNA reads TGTGCCAGCAGCTTGGGCAGGGTGGCCACCGGGGAGCTGTTTTTT. Translated, it gives CASSLGRVATGELFF. The chain couples TRBV5-5 to TRBJ2-2; a weak D match, TRBD1 (5 bases). The CDR3 totals 15 residues. The V end lost 0 bases, the J end lost 4 bases, and 10 bases lay between the germline ends. CDR1 is SGHKS and CDR2 is YYEKEE in the germline V gene (reference sequence).

The rearrangement uses TRBV7-2 and TRBJ1-5, with D possibly being TRBD1 (6 bases). This CDR3 contains 15 residues. Germline V CDR1 and CDR2: SGHTA, FQGNSA. The ends were cut back, 5 bases at V and 5 bases at J, with 16 bases in the middle. DNA of the CDR3: TGTGCCAGCAGCGCCAGACAGGTTCAGTATCAGCCCCAGCATTTT. This translates into CASSARQVQYQPQHF.

The J gene is TRBJ1-1, the V gene TRBV4-1; unclear D gene. Germline CDR1 is MGHRA and CDR2 is YSYEKL. V lost 1 base, J lost 7 bases, and 16 bases lay in between. The CDR3 consists of 15 residues. This CDR3 reads CASSQVLGAGNEAFF. For the CDR3, the DNA is TGCGCCAGCAGCCAAGTCTTAGGAGCTGGAAATGAAGCTTTCTTT.

V usage is TRBV11-3 and J usage is TRBJ1-1, with D unclear. The CDR3 spans 14 residues. CDR1 and CDR2 (germline): SGHNT, YENEEA. Trimming cost V 3 bases and J 4 bases, with 12 bases left between them. The CDR3 region has the DNA TGTGCCAGCAGCTTGAGAGGTCTCGGCACTGAAGCTTTCTTT. Residues: CASSLRGLGTEAFF.